These 17 T cell receptor beta chains originate from one sample sequenced in a study of blood T cells in healthy people across ages. For the second PCR, which ran for about 6 to 11 cycles, a sample-barcoded 5' primer and a J-beta primer mix were used. TCRdb itself ran the 5' RACE reads through MiXCR, one entry per CDR3 protein. The sample has 580,000 or so distinct CDR3 sequences, roughly 48% seen once. The sequenced sample consisted of blood. The source of these receptors is a man older than 75 in good health.

This clonotype has a count of ten or more. V is TRBV6-6 and J is TRBJ2-7; D unclear. CDR3 size: 18 residues. Germline V gives CDR1 MNHNY, CDR2 SVGAGI (reference sequence). The V and J ends lost 0 bases and 1 base respectively, with 19 bases between them. The chain's CDR3 is CASSYSGRSGRRSYEQYF. In nucleotides, the CDR3 is TGTGCCAGCAGTTACTCCGGGCGTTCCGGGCGTAGATCCTACGAGCAGTACTTC.

This clonotype was detected only a few times. This chain links TRBV7-3 with TRBJ1-6, with TRBD1 as a possible D gene (6 bases). V was shortened by 3 bases and J by 6 bases, with 12 bases between the two germline ends. Per germline, CDR1 SGHTA and CDR2 FQGTGA. The CDR3 contains 15 residues. CDR3 in DNA: TGTGCCAGCAGCTTGGGGGCAGGACCTAATTCACCCCTCCACTTT. Translated, it gives CASSLGAGPNSPLHF.

The CDR3 DNA reads as TGTGCCAGCACGGGACAGGGAGGAGATGGCTACACCTTC. Its protein is CASTGQGGDGYTF. The V gene is TRBV2, the J gene TRBJ1-2; 9 bases align to TRBD1. This CDR3 is 13 amino acids long. V lost 7 bases to trimming and J lost 6 bases; unmatched junction nucleotides: 6. CDR1 is SNHLY and CDR2 is FYNNEI in the germline V gene.

V gene TRBV4-3 combines with J gene TRBJ2-1, with TRBD1 as a possible D gene (6 bases). Trimming shortened V by 2 bases and J by 10 bases, and 12 bases separated the two germline ends. The CDR3 spans 13 residues. Germline loops: CDR1 LGHNA, CDR2 YSLEER. CDR3 bases: TGCGCCAGCAGCCAACAGAACCAGGGGGAGCAGTTCTTC. Protein sequence: CASSQQNQGEQFF.

The chain has TRBV5-6 and TRBJ1-2, with 7 bases lining up with TRBD1. From germline, CDR1 is SGHDT and CDR2 YYEEEE. The CDR3 covers 13 residues. V dropped 4 bases and J dropped 10; count of bases not matched to a gene: 10. CDR3 DNA: TGTGCCAGCAGCCGCGGGACAGCAAATACCTACACCTTC. Residues: CASSRGTANTYTF.

This clonotype showed up just a few times. The V and J genes are TRBV4-2 and TRBJ2-1; no reliable D call. The CDR3 sequence is 11 residues long. The V end lost 1 base, the J end lost 13 bases, and 8 bases lay between the germline ends. Germline lookup yields CDR1 LGHNA and CDR2 YNFKEQ. CDR3 nucleotides: TGTGCCAGCAGCCAAGGTAGCAAACAGTTCTTC. This encodes CASSQGSKQFF.

The chain has TRBV9 and TRBJ2-7; D is perhaps TRBD1 (6 bases). Germline V lookup: CDR1 SGDLS, CDR2 YYNGEE. V lost 3 bases, J lost 2 bases, and 12 bases lay in between. There are 14 residues in the CDR3. The CDR3 sequence: CASSASDSTYEQYF. The DNA of the CDR3 is TGTGCCAGCAGCGCCTCGGACAGTACCTACGAGCAGTACTTC.

This clonotype showed up just a few times. V gene TRBV6-6 combines with J gene TRBJ2-3, with no clear D. Germline-derived CDR1 and CDR2 are MNHNY and SVGAGI (reference sequence). V lost 6 bases and J 6 bases, leaving 13 bases between the germline ends. The CDR3 is 13 residues long. DNA of the CDR3: TGTGCCAGCAGCGGAAACACACCTGATACGCAGTATTTT. It specifies CASSGNTPDTQYF.

V usage is TRBV20-1 and J usage is TRBJ2-5; TRBD2 matches at 13 bases. Judging by the DNA end, TRBJ2-7 fits better; the J call may be wrong. Germline V gene sequence: CDR1 DFQATT, CDR2 SNEGSKA (reference sequence). The CDR3 has 16 amino acids. The CDR3 DNA reads as TGCAGTGCCATACTAGCGGGGGGGCGTCTTCAAGACGAGCAGTACTTC. This sequence encodes CSAILAGGRLQDEQYF.

The chain employs TRBV7-2 and TRBJ2-5; D may be TRBD2 (6 bases). Trimming stripped 5 bases from V and 1 base from J, with 17 bases between. This CDR3 has 16 amino acids. CDR1 is SGHTA and CDR2 is FQGNSA in the germline V gene. The CDR3 DNA is TGTGCCAGCAGCCGCGAGGTAGCGGAGGCCCAAGAGACCCAGTACTTC. Translating it yields CASSREVAEAQETQYF.

This chain joins TRBV6-5 and TRBJ2-7; D gene unclear. The germline CDR1 and CDR2 sequences are MNHEY and SVGAGI. The V gene lost 6 bases and the J gene lost 7 bases, with 13 bases spanning the gap. This CDR3 contains 12 residues. As DNA, the CDR3 is TGTGCCAGCAGCCGTCAGCCCGGGGAGCAGTACTTC. Its protein product is CASSRQPGEQYF.

Of note for this clonotype: An end of the junction differs from the germline gene, which may be a read error. This chain links TRBV15 with TRBJ2-5; 7 bases match TRBD2. The CDR3 length is 16 residues. The V gene's germline CDR1 is LNHNV and CDR2 YYDKDF (reference sequence). The CDR3 region has the DNA TGTGCCACCGGCAGAGATTACGGCCTAGCGGAAGAGACCCAGTACTTC. The encoded protein is CATGRDYGLAEETQYF.

Details on this clonotype: One junction end disagrees with the germline gene, perhaps due to a read error. The chain combines TRBV20-1 with TRBJ2-7, with D perhaps matching TRBD2 (6 bases). CDR1 and CDR2 from the germline V gene are DFQATT and SNEGSKA (reference sequence). This CDR3 has 14 amino acids. The CDR3: CSARGQGGYNEQCF. The DNA for the CDR3 is TGCAGTGCTAGAGGCCAGGGAGGTTACAATGAGCAGTGCTTC.

V is TRBV20-1 and J is TRBJ2-3; the D call may be TRBD1 or TRBD2 (5 bases each). Germline CDR1 DFQATT, CDR2 SNEGSKA (reference sequence). Trimming took off 6 bases at V and 7 bases at J, with 11 bases between the two ends. The CDR3 is made up of 11 amino acids. The CDR3 sequence: CSARWGNTQYF. As DNA, the CDR3 is TGCAGTGCGCGATGGGGGAATACGCAGTATTTT.

The chain links TRBV7-9 to TRBJ2-6; possible D gene TRBD2, 5 bases. Germline CDR1 and CDR2: SEHNR and FQNEAQ (reference sequence). This CDR3 region has 14 residues. V lost 5 bases, J lost 0 bases, and 5 bases lay in between. The CDR3 spells CASSGLSGANVLTF. The CDR3 DNA is TGTGCCAGCAGCGGACTCTCTGGGGCCAACGTCCTGACTTTC. The full variable domain, rest sourced from reference TRBV7-9 and TRBJ2-6, is DTGVSQNPRHKITKRGQNVTFRCDPISEHNRLYWYRQTLGQGPEFLTYFQNEAQLEKSRLLSDRFSAERPKGSFSTLEIQRTEQGDSAMYLCASSGLSGANVLTFGAGSRLTVL.

This clonotype has a handful of counts. The chain couples TRBV12-3 or TRBV12-4 to TRBJ2-2; tentatively, D is TRBD1 (5 bases). Between the trimmed V and J ends, which lost 5 bases and 6 bases, there was a span of 16 bases. The CDR3 totals 15 residues. The CDR3 here is CASSPSLSGSGELFF. The CDR3 bases are TGTGCCAGCAGTCCTTCCTTATCAGGGTCCGGGGAGCTGTTTTTT.

This clonotype was counted between two and nine times. The rearrangement uses TRBV29-1 and TRBJ1-2; D is possibly TRBD1 (5 bases). The CDR3 spans 13 residues. Germline CDR1 and CDR2: SQVTM and ANQGSEA. V lost 8 bases and J lost 3, with 16 bases in between. The CDR3 sequence is CSSLSGGDYGYTF. The CDR3 region has the DNA TGCAGCTCCCTAAGCGGGGGAGACTATGGCTACACCTTC.